The clone carrying this T cell receptor (beta chain) was counted between two and nine times. Antigen: not known. Between the trimmed V and J ends, which lost 4 bases and 0 bases, there was a span of 4 bases. Germline V gene lookup returns CDR1 LGHDT and CDR2 YNNKEL (reference sequence). This CDR3 has 14 residues. Time point reported: patch test 1, 2 weeks after DPC sensitization. Treatment defined: therapeutic diphenylcyclopropenone sensitization with weekly scalp DPC. Donation of samples came from alopecia patients who were 18 to 70 years old and suitable for DPC. The data derive from a study of human T cells and chemical hapten exposure. Overall study: Sensitization was performed using 2% DPC on a roughly 2 cm by roughly 2 cm upper inner arm skin site. Patch tests delivered 0.01% DPC to the upper back and were evaluated at 6 days.

Whole-study results and caveats: Relative to control repertoires, expanded TCRs gave rise to significantly more large CDR3 similarity clusters.

MiXCR, applied by TCRdb to the RACE reads, yields one record per CDR3 protein. The data hold over 85,000 distinct CDR3 sequences, with around 12% observed a single time. V is TRBV3-1 and J is TRBJ1-6; D ambiguous. The receptor was isolated from a woman in her forties with alopecia areata. Some clones in this sample may be carry-over from other donors' samples. The material sequenced was whole blood, taken in connection with sensitization to the hapten diphenylcyclopropenone (DPC). In nucleotides, the CDR3 is TGTGCCAGCAGCCGGCGCTCCTATAATTCACCCCTCCACTTT. This encodes CASSRRSYNSPLHF.